This TCR beta chain was identified in a study of blood T cell repertoires in COVID-19. Recruitment covered about two dozen US areas and drew participants whose ages spanned about 18 to 100 years. Some clones are missing from TCRdb's copy, which holds only in-frame ones; the method was immunoSEQ multiplex PCR. The data contain 270,000 or so clones, around 90% of them singletons. The sample taken for sequencing was PBMCs or T cells enriched from blood (not recorded which). The receptor was isolated from a man between 35 and 55 years old who had been exposed to COVID-19.

Here the CDR3 reads CASDGGTPGYYEQYF. The CDR3, as DNA: TGTGCCAGCGACGGAGGGACTCCGGGGTACTACGAGCAGTACTTC. The chain links TRBV28 to TRBJ2-7, with a tentative D call TRBD2 (6 bases). V lost 8 bases, J lost 3 bases, and 20 bases lay in between. Germline-derived CDR1 and CDR2 are MDHEN and SYDVKM. The CDR3 has 15 amino acids.